This T cell receptor (beta chain) was sequenced for a study of blood T cells in healthy people across ages. Study as a whole: Per two T cells, about one barcoded beta molecule was captured through template switching.

With respect to this clonotype: The antigen is not known.

Peripheral blood was drawn, about 9.1 milliliters per donor. PBMCs numbering at least 6.5 million were isolated per sample. A second PCR of about 6 to 11 cycles used a sample-barcoded 5' primer and a J-beta primer mix. A single record per CDR3 protein comes from TCRdb applying MiXCR to the 5' RACE reads. The sample shows approximately 2,000,000 distinct CDR3 sequences, roughly two fifths of them seen only once. The study's findings and limits: Researchers said unsorted PBMCs prevented a conclusive naive versus antigen-experienced comparison.

This CDR3 comprises 14 residues. The V gene's germline CDR1 is SGHNT and CDR2 YENEEA. The specimen was blood. The chain is built from TRBV11-3 and TRBJ2-1, with a possible D match to TRBD2 (5 bases). The end of the DNA aligns better with TRBJ2-7, so the J call may be wrong. The receptor comes from a human donor in good health. The CDR3 DNA reads as TGTGCCAGCAGCTTAGGAGGGTTTCCACACGAGCAGTACTTC. This gives the protein CASSLGGFPHEQYF.